Shown below are 11 T cell receptor beta chains from a single sample sequenced in a study of response to subunit inactivated influenza vaccine. One entry per CDR3 protein, called by TCRdb with MiXCR from the RT-PCR reads. The repertoire holds 150,000 to 200,000 distinct CDR3 sequences, with roughly a tenth as singletons. The material sequenced was CD8+ T cells sorted from PBMCs, taken about 23 months after vaccination. Source of these receptors: a man between 50 and 75 years old who received an inactivated influenza vaccine.

This clonotype has only a few counts. V and J are TRBV11-2 and TRBJ1-5, with a possible D match to TRBD1 (5 bases). The V gene's germline CDR1 is SGHAT and CDR2 FQNNGV. V was shortened by 2 bases and J by 3 bases, with 8 bases between the two germline ends. The length of the CDR3 is 14 residues. CDR3 coding DNA: TGTGCCAGCAGCTTACAGGGCTACAATCAGCCCCAGCATTTT. Protein sequence: CASSLQGYNQPQHF.

This clonotype was seen many times. The V and J genes are TRBV28 and TRBJ1-2; D unresolved. The CDR3 covers 14 residues. The V end lost 1 base, the J end lost 1 base, and 7 bases lay between the germline ends. Germline V gives CDR1 MDHEN, CDR2 SYDVKM. The CDR3 is CASSLYPVNYGYTF. The CDR3, as DNA: TGTGCCAGCAGTTTATACCCGGTTAACTATGGCTACACCTTC.

This clonotype was seen at least ten times. The chain has TRBV18 and TRBJ2-1; 15 bases agree with TRBD2. The J segment lost 7 bases and the V segment lost 2 bases, leaving 12 bases of the junction unmatched. The CDR3 length is 19 residues. CDR1 and CDR2 from the germline V gene are KGHSH and LQKENI. CDR3 in DNA: TGTGCCAGCTCACCAACCCCCGGGACTAGCGGGGGGATCTGGAATGAGCAGTTCTTC. It encodes CASSPTPGTSGGIWNEQFF.

This clonotype appeared a few times. The V call is TRBV7-9, the J call TRBJ2-1; D remains ambiguous. Deletions cut 3 bases from V and 5 bases from J, with 8 bases between. The CDR3 is 13 residues long. Germline-derived CDR1 and CDR2 are SEHNR and FQNEAQ (reference sequence). CDR3 DNA sequence: TGTGCCAGCAGCTTTTCTCGGGACAATGAGCAGTTCTTC. This codes for CASSFSRDNEQFF.

The chain uses TRBV7-9 and TRBJ2-4; no reliable D call. The CDR3 length is 15 residues. Germline values: CDR1 SEHNR, CDR2 FQNEAQ (reference sequence). The V gene lost 0 bases and the J gene lost 1 base, with 7 bases spanning the gap. The DNA of the CDR3 is TGTGCCAGCAGCTTAGCTTTTGGGGCCAAAAACATTCAGTACTTC. It yields the protein CASSLAFGAKNIQYF.

This clonotype was detected a few times. The rearrangement links TRBV5-6 to TRBJ2-5, with TRBD1 identical over 7 bases. The CDR3 loop spans 13 amino acids. V shed 0 bases, J shed 8 bases, and the junction held 4 bases outside the gene matches. Per germline, CDR1 SGHDT and CDR2 YYEEEE. CDR3: CASSLGDSNTQYF. CDR3 bases: TGTGCCAGCAGCTTGGGGGACAGCAATACCCAGTACTTC.

This clonotype has just one count. The chain employs TRBV3-1 and TRBJ2-3; D not resolved. The CDR3 spans 15 residues. V lost 3 bases and J lost 0, with 10 bases in between. From germline, CDR1 is LGHDT and CDR2 YNNKEL (reference sequence). The chain's CDR3 is CASSQVGPSTDTQYF. CDR3 bases: TGTGCCAGCAGCCAGGTGGGTCCTAGCACAGATACGCAGTATTTT.

This clonotype was picked up a small number of times. The rearrangement uses TRBV6-4 and TRBJ2-1; possible D gene TRBD2, 6 bases. From germline, CDR1 is MRHNA and CDR2 SNTAGT. This CDR3 contains 15 residues. The V gene lost 10 bases and the J gene lost 5 bases, with 21 bases spanning the gap. The CDR3 sequence: CAILCGERQDNEQFF. The CDR3 DNA is TGTGCCATCCTTTGCGGGGAGAGGCAGGACAATGAGCAGTTCTTC.

This clonotype was seen a handful of times. The chain recombines TRBV29-1 with TRBJ2-3; D possibly corresponds to TRBD2 (5 bases). V was pared by 7 bases and J by 4 bases, with 12 bases between. The CDR3 is 12 amino acids. The germline gives CDR1 SQVTM, CDR2 ANQGSEA. The DNA for the CDR3 is TGCAGCGGAGGACGGGGTTCAGATACGCAGTATTTT. This sequence encodes CSGGRGSDTQYF.

The chain combines TRBV7-9 with TRBJ2-3; D uncertain. Germline CDR1 is SEHNR and CDR2 is FQNEAQ (reference sequence). Between the trimmed V and J ends, which lost 5 bases and 6 bases, there was a span of 12 bases. The CDR3 is 13 residues long. The CDR3 coding sequence is TGTGCCAGCAGCCCTTGGGTAGGGGATACGCAGTATTTT. This translates into CASSPWVGDTQYF.

The chain couples TRBV6-5 to TRBJ2-1; TRBD2 matches at 7 bases. The CDR3 has 16 residues. Trimming cost V 4 bases and J 1 base; bases outside gene matches: 7. CDR1 is MNHEY, CDR2 SVGAGI, per germline. CDR3 bases: TGTGCCAGCAGTTTGCAAGCGGGATGGTCCTACAATGAGCAGTTCTTC. It specifies CASSLQAGWSYNEQFF.